Listed below are T cell receptor beta chains from one sample, sequenced in a study of neoadjuvant anti-PD-1 for oral cavity cancer. Clones were read by immunoSEQ multiplex PCR, and TCRdb kept only the in-frame ones, dropping some. The sample yields about 42,000 clones, 65% to 80% seen once. Sample: PBMCs, taken after nivolumab (anti-PD-1) treatment. The receptors come from a person aged 35 to 85 with oral cavity squamous cell carcinoma. Each CDR3 is given with its conserved first and last residue. A D gene is named only where the DNA matches it firmly. Part of the rows lack a size; the others show once, few, many or a class for expanded clones.

J | V | size | D | DNA | CDR3
TRBJ1-1 | TRBV11-2 | . | TRBD1 | TGTGCCAGCAGTCCGGACAGGGCACTAAACACTGAAGCTTTCTTT | CASSPDRALNTEAFF
TRBJ1-5 | TRBV28 | . | TRBD1 | TGTGCCAGCAGGCAGGGGGGCGGGAATCAGCCCCAGCATTTT | CASRQGGGNQPQHF
TRBJ2-3 | TRBV7-9 | . | TRBD1 | TGTGCCAGCACCGAGACAGGGGCCTTTAGCACAGATACGCAGTATTTT | CASTETGAFSTDTQYF
TRBJ1-1 | TRBV7-9 | . | TRBD1 | TGTGCCAGCAGCCCGACAGGGCCTCAGAACACTGAAGCTTTCTTT | CASSPTGPQNTEAFF
TRBJ2-3 | TRBV5-1 | . | . | TGCGCCAGCAGCTTGGAACTCGTCACAGATACGCAGTATTTT | CASSLELVTDTQYF
TRBJ1-2 | TRBV19 | . | TRBD1 | TGTGCCAGTAGACCCACGGGACAGGGGATCGATGGCTACACCTTC | CASRPTGQGIDGYTF
TRBJ2-1 | TRBV7-8 | . | . | TGTGCCAGCCTAGAACTAGGTTCCTACAATGAGCAGTTCTTC | CASLELGSYNEQFF
TRBJ2-1 | TRBV7-2 | few | . | TGTGCCAGCAGCTCCCGGAAGTCGGGGACCTACAATGAGCAGTTCTTC | CASSSRKSGTYNEQFF
TRBJ1-2 | TRBV7-3 | . | . | TGTGCCAGCAGCTTAACGGTACAGCATGAAGGCTACACCTTC | CASSLTVQHEGYTF
TRBJ1-5 | TRBV7-8 | . | . | TGTGCCAGCACCAGTTTTGGAGGCCTAGACAGGAGAAGCAATCAGCCCCAGCATTTT | CASTSFGGLDRRSNQPQHF
TRBJ1-5 | TRBV6-1 | . | . | TGTGCCAGCACAGTTGCAAATCAGCCCCAGCATTTT | CASTVANQPQHF
TRBJ1-2 | TRBV5-8 | . | TRBD1 | TGTGCCAGCACCCTACCCGGACAGGACGGGTTTGGCTACACCTTC | CASTLPGQDGFGYTF
TRBJ2-7 | TRBV29-1 | . | . | TGCAGCGTTGAGTTCCAGGACAGCTACGAGCAGTACTTC | CSVEFQDSYEQYF
TRBJ2-5 | TRBV4-1 | . | . | TGCGCCAGCAGCTTTGGGACGTTCCAAGAGACCCAGTACTTC | CASSFGTFQETQYF
TRBJ2-5 | TRBV14 | few | . | TGTGCCAGCAGCCAAGATCTCGGCCAAGAGACCCAGTACTTC | CASSQDLGQETQYF
TRBJ1-2 | TRBV28 | . | . | TGTGCCAGCAGAATCCATCTGACCCGGACGGGCTACACCTTC | CASRIHLTRTGYTF
TRBJ2-5 | TRBV10-1 | few | TRBD1 | TGCGCCAGCAGTGAGACAGGGGGTGAAGAGACCCAGTACTTC | CASSETGGEETQYF
TRBJ1-5 | TRBV5-5 | . | TRBD1 | TGTGCCAGCAGCCCCCGGGACAGGGGAAATCAGCCCCAGCATTTT | CASSPRDRGNQPQHF
TRBJ2-2 | TRBV5-1 | . | . | TGCGCCAGCAGGGGGGACGGGTTGGAGAACACCGGGGAGCTGTTTTTT | CASRGDGLENTGELFF
TRBJ2-4 | TRBV19 | few | TRBD1 | TGTGCCAGTAGTACCTACGGACAGGTCCTAGGGGACATTCAGTACTTC | CASSTYGQVLGDIQYF
TRBJ1-1 | TRBV29-1 | . | . | TGCAGCGTTGAACACAGGGAAGGGGCTTTCTTT | CSVEHREGAFF
TRBJ2-1 | TRBV10-3 | . | TRBD2 | TGTGCCATTAGAGCGGGATTGACCTACAATGAGCAGTTCTTC | CAIRAGLTYNEQFF
TRBJ2-7 | TRBV7-9 | . | . | TGTGCCAGCAGCTCCACCTGGACGGGGGGCGGGTACGAGCAGTACTTC | CASSSTWTGGGYEQYF
TRBJ2-3 | TRBV11-3 | . | . | TGTGCCAGCAGCTTGGGAGGTAGCACAGATACGCAGTATTTT | CASSLGGSTDTQYF
TRBJ1-3 | TRBV13 | . | TRBD1 | TGTGCCAGCAGCCGACCACAGGGGGCTGAAACTGGAAACACCATATATTTT | CASSRPQGAETGNTIYF
TRBJ2-7 | TRBV6-1 | once | TRBD1 | TGTGCCAGCAGTGCCGGACAGGGGGTGAGGGAGCAGTACTTC | CASSAGQGVREQYF
TRBJ1-1 | TRBV10-3 | medium-sized | . | TGTGCCATCAGTGAGTCTAGTGGGGTAAGGGAGTTAACTGAAGCTTTCTTT | CAISESSGVRELTEAFF
TRBJ2-5 | TRBV5-1 | . | . | TGCGCCAGCAGCTTGTCCGGGACTGACCAAGAGACCCAGTACTTC | CASSLSGTDQETQYF